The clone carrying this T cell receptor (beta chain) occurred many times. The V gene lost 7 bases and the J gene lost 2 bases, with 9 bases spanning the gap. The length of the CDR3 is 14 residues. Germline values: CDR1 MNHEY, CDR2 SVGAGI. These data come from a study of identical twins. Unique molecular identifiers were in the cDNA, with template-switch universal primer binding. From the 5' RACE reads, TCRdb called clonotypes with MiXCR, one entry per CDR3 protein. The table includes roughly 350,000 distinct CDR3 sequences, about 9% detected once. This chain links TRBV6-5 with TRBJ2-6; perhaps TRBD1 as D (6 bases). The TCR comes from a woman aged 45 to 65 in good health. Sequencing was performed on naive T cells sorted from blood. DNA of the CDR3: TGTGCCAGCAAGACAGGCGCTGGGGCCAACGTCCTGACTTTC. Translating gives CASKTGAGANVLTF.